This record looks at one T cell receptor (beta chain) sequence and its context. The data stem from a study of blood T cell repertoires in COVID-19. Trimming took off 1 base at V and 10 bases at J, with 8 bases between the two ends. CDR3 length equals 13 residues. Germline CDR1 LGHDT, CDR2 YNNKEL (reference sequence). Generated by immunoSEQ multiplex PCR, the TCRdb table keeps only in-frame clones and is missing some. Here the sample spans about 210,000 clones, about 91% being singletons. The source material was peripheral blood. The V and J genes are TRBV3-1 (or the pseudogene TRBV3-2) and TRBJ1-6, with a possible D match to TRBD1 (5 bases). The receptor's source is a young man with acute or convalescent COVID-19. The CDR3 nucleotides read TGTGCCAGCAGCCAAGCTGGGGGGTCACCCCTCCACTTT. As protein: CASSQAGGSPLHF.